Following are 19 T cell receptor beta chains from one sample sequenced in a study of cytomegalovirus exposure and HLA in healthy donors. 60 Vbeta and 13 Jbeta primers were used in PCR. The method was immunoSEQ multiplex PCR; TCRdb's version includes in-frame clones alone and lacks a portion of them. This sample lists about 190,000 clones; its ten largest clones have 6.5%. The source material was PBMCs. The source is a man under 40 in good health and CMV-seronegative.

The chain is built from TRBV30 and TRBJ1-2, with D maybe TRBD1 (5 bases). Germline V lookup: CDR1 GTSNPN, CDR2 SVGIG (reference sequence). The CDR3 runs 13 residues. Trimming left V 0 bases short and J 7 bases short, with 12 bases between. CDR3 sequence (DNA): TGTGCCTGGAGTGTTCAGGGTTCGGGTGGCTACACCTTC. Amino acids: CAWSVQGSGGYTF.

This chain joins TRBV5-5 and TRBJ1-5; maybe TRBD1 (6 bases). Germline CDR1 reads SGHKS; CDR2 reads YYEKEE (reference sequence). Trimming took 3 bases from V and 11 from J, leaving 15 bases between them. The CDR3 extends over 13 amino acids. CDR3 nucleotide sequence: TGTGCCAGCAGCTCGTTGGGGGCTCGGACCCAGCATTTT. It encodes CASSSLGARTQHF.

The chain recombines TRBV11-3 with TRBJ1-6; TRBD1 aligns across 8 bases. The CDR3 spans 14 residues. Per germline, CDR1 SGHNT and CDR2 YENEEA. V lost 5 bases to trimming and J lost 9 bases; unmatched junction nucleotides: 6. CDR3 sequence: CASSEDRVTSPLHF. The CDR3 nucleotides are TGTGCCAGCAGCGAGGACAGGGTAACTTCACCCCTCCACTTT.

The chain carries TRBV19 and TRBJ1-6; perhaps TRBD1 as D (6 bases). The germline V gene has CDR1 LNHDA and CDR2 SQIVND (reference sequence). The V end was cut by 5 bases, the J end by 7 bases, with 12 bases between. The CDR3 has 14 amino acids. CDR3 sequence: CASSVQGRNSPLHF. The CDR3 DNA reads TGTGCCAGTAGTGTACAGGGAAGAAATTCACCCCTCCACTTT.

The CDR3 DNA reads TGTGCCAGCAGCTCAAGGGGGATCTCTGGAAACACCATATATTTT. Residues: CASSSRGISGNTIYF. This chain joins TRBV7-2 and TRBJ1-3; D may be TRBD1 (6 bases). Germline V gives CDR1 SGHTA, CDR2 FQGNSA. V lost 4 bases, J lost 0 bases, and 10 bases lay in between. The CDR3 extends over 15 amino acids.

In DNA form, the CDR3 reads TGTGCCAGCAGGCAAAGCGGGCGGACTGAAGCTTTCTTT. It yields the protein CASRQSGRTEAFF. The chain carries TRBV6-5 and TRBJ1-1; unclear D gene. The ends were cut back, 6 bases at V and 5 bases at J, with 13 bases in the middle. This CDR3 is 13 amino acids long. CDR1 is MNHEY and CDR2 is SVGAGI in the germline V gene.

The chain joins TRBV2 to TRBJ1-6; no firm D call. Trimming shortened V by 6 bases and J by 13 bases, and 22 bases separated the two germline ends. Germline CDR1 is SNHLY and CDR2 is FYNNEI. There are 15 residues in the CDR3. CDR3 sequence: CASRVRSGRIGPLHF. CDR3 nucleotide sequence: TGTGCCAGCAGGGTCAGGTCGGGGAGGATCGGGCCCCTCCACTTT.

The chain links TRBV6-5 to TRBJ2-1; maybe TRBD2 (5 bases). Trimming left V 5 bases short and J 11 bases short, with 10 bases between. The CDR3 totals 11 residues. From germline, CDR1 is MNHEY and CDR2 SVGAGI. CDR3 sequence: CASSDRGKQFF. CDR3 coding DNA: TGTGCCAGCAGTGACCGAGGGAAGCAGTTCTTC.

Points on this clone: Other DNA sequences in the same sample also yield this CDR3. The chain joins TRBV10-1 to TRBJ1-1; 8 bases agree with TRBD1. J lost 1 base, V lost 0 bases, and 1 base had no gene match. The length of the CDR3 is 15 residues. Per the germline V gene, CDR1 is WNHNN and CDR2 is SYGVQD (reference sequence). The CDR3 region is CASSESGQGNTEAFF. The CDR3 DNA is TGCGCCAGCAGTGAGTCTGGACAGGGGAACACTGAAGCTTTCTTT.

CDR3 coding DNA: TGTGCCAGCAGCCAAGGGGATCGGAGGAGGAACTATGGCTACACCTTC. It codes for CASSQGDRRRNYGYTF. V is TRBV14 and J is TRBJ1-2, with unresolved D. V lost 1 base and J 2 bases, leaving 14 bases between the germline ends. CDR3 length equals 16 residues. Germline V gene sequence: CDR1 SGHDN, CDR2 FVKESK.

The CDR3 loop is CASSPSNYEQYF. In DNA, the CDR3 is TGTGCCAGCTCACCAAGTAACTACGAGCAGTACTTC. The J gene is TRBJ2-5, the V gene TRBV18; D not certain. The J call is uncertain, as TRBJ2-7 better fits the DNA end. The CDR3 spans 12 residues. Looked up from germline, CDR1 is KGHSH and CDR2 is LQKENI.

The chain carries TRBV18 and TRBJ2-4; 14 nucleotides line up with TRBD2. Trimming took 3 bases from V and 5 from J; bases not matched to a gene: 3. This CDR3 comprises 16 residues. Germline CDR1 reads KGHSH; CDR2 reads LQKENI. The CDR3, as DNA: TGTGCCAGCTCACCCACGACTAGCGGGAGGGAAAACATTCAGTACTTC. Protein: CASSPTTSGRENIQYF.

The chain links TRBV5-8 to TRBJ1-2; unclear D gene. Deletions cut 4 bases from V and 3 bases from J, with 10 bases between. Germline V gene lookup returns CDR1 SGHTS and CDR2 YDEGEE. This CDR3 is built from 13 residues. The CDR3 region is CASSRDTDYGYTF. CDR3 sequence (DNA): TGTGCCAGCAGCCGCGACACGGACTATGGCTACACCTTC. Looking up the rest from reference TRBV5-8 and TRBJ1-2 gives the full variable domain: EAGVTQSPTHLIKTRGQQATLRCSPISGHTSVYWYQQALGLGLQFLLWYDEGEERNRGNFPPRFSGRQFPNYSSELNVNALELEDSALYLCASSRDTDYGYTFGSGTRLTVV.

The rearrangement uses TRBV18 and TRBJ2-7, with D possibly TRBD1 on 6 matching bases. V was shortened by 0 bases and J by 1 base, with 7 bases between the two germline ends. The CDR3 runs 14 residues. Germline V CDR1 and CDR2: KGHSH, LQKENI. The CDR3 coding sequence is TGTGCCAGCTCACCACCCGACAGGTCCTACGAGCAGTACTTC. Residues: CASSPPDRSYEQYF.

The chain combines TRBV9 with TRBJ2-5, with TRBD1 identical over 11 bases. Trimming took 3 bases from V and 4 from J; bases not matched to a gene: 8. The CDR3 contains 16 residues. The germline gives CDR1 SGDLS, CDR2 YYNGEE. The CDR3 DNA reads as TGTGCCAGCAGCGACGGCGGGGACAGGGGGGGAGAGACCCAGTACTTC. Its protein is CASSDGGDRGGETQYF.

This rearrangement joins TRBV18 to TRBJ2-1, with TRBD2 as a possible D gene (5 bases). This CDR3 is 15 amino acids long. The germline CDR1 and CDR2 sequences are KGHSH and LQKENI. Trimming pared 4 bases from V and 8 bases from J, leaving 18 bases between. In nucleotides, the CDR3 is TGTGCCAGCTCACGGGAGCCGGGGTATTTGGATGAGCAGTTCTTC. Amino acids: CASSREPGYLDEQFF. The full variable domain, its missing parts supplied by reference TRBV18 and TRBJ2-1, is NAGVMQNPRHLVRRRGQEARLRCSPMKGHSHVYWYRQLPEEGLKFMVYLQKENIIDESGMPKERFSAEFPKEGPSILRIQQVVRGDSAAYFCASSREPGYLDEQFFGPGTRLTVL.

The chain recombines TRBV12-2 with TRBJ2-7; no DNA check was done on the table's D call, TRBD1. TRBV12-2 is classified as a pseudogene. The length of the CDR3 is 16 residues. The CDR3 DNA reads as TGTGCAAGTCGCTTAGCGAGACAGGGATTTTCCTACGAGCAGTACTTC. Translation: CASRLARQGFSYEQYF.

This chain connects TRBV30 to TRBJ1-5, with 9 positions matching TRBD1. Trimming at V came to 5 bases and at J to 4 bases, leaving 0 bases not matched to a gene. The CDR3 length is 12 residues. Germline V gene sequence: CDR1 GTSNPN, CDR2 SVGIG (reference sequence). The CDR3 here is CAWGTGNQPQHF. The DNA for the CDR3 is TGTGCCTGGGGGACAGGGAATCAGCCCCAGCATTTT.

The rearrangement links TRBV9 to TRBJ2-7; tentative D call: TRBD2 (5 bases). Between the trimmed V and J ends, which lost 4 bases and 0 bases, there was a span of 14 bases. Germline V gene lookup returns CDR1 SGDLS and CDR2 YYNGEE. The CDR3 spans 15 residues. CDR3 coding DNA: TGTGCCAGCAGCCTATCGGGGTTGAGCTCCTACGAGCAGTACTTC. This translates into CASSLSGLSSYEQYF.